These 26 T cell receptor beta chains originate from one sample sequenced in a study of cytotoxic CD8 clonotypes in ibrutinib-treated CLL. The table came from immunoSEQ multiplex PCR; TCRdb's copy has only in-frame clones and leaves some out. The sample has about 120,000 clones, 58% seen once; the top ten hold around 37%. This specimen consisted of PBMCs, obtained after 24 months of ibrutinib treatment. Receptor source: a human donor with chronic lymphocytic leukemia.

The table lists this clone with a count of one. The V and J genes are TRBV7-7 and TRBJ2-1; a weak D match, TRBD1 (5 bases). V lost 1 base and J lost 8, with 15 bases in between. Germline assignment: CDR1 SSHAT and CDR2 FNYEAQ (reference sequence). CDR3 size: 15 residues. CDR3 residues: CASSLVAGRPDEQFF. For the CDR3, the DNA is TGTGCCAGCAGCTTAGTGGCAGGGCGGCCCGATGAGCAGTTCTTC. The full variable domain, in which reference TRBV7-7 and TRBJ2-1 provide the parts outside the CDR3, is GAGVSQSPRYKVTKRGQDVTLRCDPISSHATLYWYQQALGQGPEFLTYFNYEAQPDKSGLPSDRFSAERPEGSISTLTIQRTEQRDSAMYRCASSLVAGRPDEQFFGPGTRLTVL.

This sequence joins TRBV2 and TRBJ1-2, with D tentatively TRBD1 (6 bases). Germline CDR1 is SNHLY and CDR2 is FYNNEI. CDR3 length: 15 amino acids. The V and J ends lost 5 bases and 0 bases respectively, with 13 bases between them. This chain's CDR3 is CASSLGGPTNYGYTF. The CDR3 region has the DNA TGTGCCAGCAGTCTCGGGGGCCCGACTAACTATGGCTACACCTTC. The whole variable domain, remainder taken from reference TRBV2 and TRBJ1-2, is EPEVTQTPSHQVTQMGQEVILRCVPISNHLYFYWYRQILGQKVEFLVSFYNNEISEKSEIFDDQFSVERPDGSNFTLKIRSTKLEDSAMYFCASSLGGPTNYGYTFGSGTRLTVV.

Many counts were recorded for this clone. J is TRBJ2-5 and V is TRBV25-1, with D perhaps TRBD1 or TRBD2 (5 bases each). V dropped 6 bases and J dropped 0 bases, with 20 bases sitting between them. Germline CDR1 reads MGHDK; CDR2 reads SYGVNS. The CDR3 has 17 amino acids. This chain's CDR3 is CASSPDRGSLYQETQYF. As DNA, the CDR3 is TGTGCCAGCAGCCCCGACCGGGGCTCTTTGTACCAAGAGACCCAGTACTTC.

This chain links TRBV5-1 with TRBJ1-1; 9 bases map to TRBD1. Germline loops: CDR1 SGHRS, CDR2 YFSETQ. The V segment lost 1 base and the J segment 8 bases; nucleotides outside the gene matches: 3. The CDR3 is made up of 13 amino acids. CDR3 coding DNA: TGCGCCAGCAGCTTGAAAGGGACAGGGGAAGCTTTCTTT. Its protein is CASSLKGTGEAFF.

The chain combines TRBV6-5 with TRBJ2-7; D may be TRBD1 (7 bases). The CDR3 is 14 residues long. Trimming removed 4 bases from V and 5 bases from J, with 15 bases in between. CDR1 and CDR2 from the germline V gene are MNHEY and SVGAGI. The chain's CDR3 is CASSFDREAHEQYF. CDR3 DNA sequence: TGTGCCAGCAGTTTTGACAGGGAGGCCCACGAGCAGTACTTC.

The CDR3 coding sequence is TGTGCCTGGAGGACCACAGGCTCCCATGGCTACACCTTC. Translating it yields CAWRTTGSHGYTF. The chain couples TRBV30 to TRBJ1-2; D perhaps matches TRBD1 (5 bases). The germline V and J ends were trimmed by 3 bases and 6 bases, with 14 bases remaining between them. The CDR3 spans 13 residues. Germline V gene lookup returns CDR1 GTSNPN and CDR2 SVGIG (reference sequence).

In the case of this clone: The identical CDR3 is also encoded by other nucleotide sequences in the sample. V gene TRBV11-3 combines with J gene TRBJ2-3, with D maybe TRBD2 (6 bases). In germline, CDR1 is SGHNT, CDR2 YENEEA. V lost 2 bases and J 2 bases, leaving 8 bases between the germline ends. This CDR3 contains 14 residues. CDR3 DNA: TGTGCCAGCAGCTTAACTAGCTCCACAGATACGCAGTATTTT. Translation: CASSLTSSTDTQYF.

This chain uses TRBV18 with TRBJ1-1, with a tentative D call TRBD1 (6 bases). Trimming took off 3 bases at V and 11 bases at J, with 22 bases between the two ends. Germline V gene data show CDR1 as KGHSH and CDR2 as LQKENI. The CDR3 contains 15 residues. The CDR3 loop reads CASSPISGVEVRAFF. The CDR3 region has the DNA TGTGCCAGCTCACCCATTTCAGGGGTGGAGGTACGTGCTTTCTTT.

V and J are TRBV27 and TRBJ1-2, with 10 bases aligning to TRBD1. The length of the CDR3 is 13 residues. From germline, CDR1 is MNHEY and CDR2 SMNVEV (reference sequence). V lost 6 bases, J lost 6 bases, and 4 bases stayed unmatched. The CDR3 DNA follows: TGTGCCAGCAGAGGGACAGGGGAGAATGGCTACACCTTC. It encodes CASRGTGENGYTF.

The J gene is TRBJ1-3, the V gene TRBV6-1, with unresolved D. With 0 bases removed from V and 0 bases from J, the gap between germline ends came to 9 bases. Germline-derived CDR1 and CDR2 are MNHNS and SASEGT. This CDR3 comprises 16 residues. The CDR3 region has the DNA TGTGCCAGCAGTGAAGCGCTTCTGAACTCTGGAAACACCATATATTTT. Protein: CASSEALLNSGNTIYF.

This chain joins TRBV18 and TRBJ2-2; D may be TRBD1 (5 bases). V shed 7 bases and J shed 3 bases, with 6 bases lying between them. CDR3 size: 12 residues. The germline V gene encodes CDR1 KGHSH and CDR2 LQKENI. The CDR3 sequence is CASLGDTGELFF. CDR3 DNA sequence: TGTGCCAGCTTAGGGGACACCGGGGAGCTGTTTTTT.

CDR3 nucleotides: TGTGCCAGCCATCCTGGGGCTACCGGGGGCAATGAGCAGTTCTTC. Protein sequence: CASHPGATGGNEQFF. The chain has TRBV28 and TRBJ2-1; TRBD2 might be the D (6 bases). In germline, CDR1 is MDHEN, CDR2 SYDVKM. The length of the CDR3 is 15 residues. V lost 8 bases, J lost 6 bases, and 20 bases lay in between.

The chain employs TRBV9 and TRBJ2-1; D is undetermined. This CDR3 has 13 residues. The V end was cut by 0 bases, the J end by 5 bases, with 6 bases between. Germline V gives CDR1 SGDLS, CDR2 YYNGEE. CDR3 nucleotide sequence: TGTGCCAGCAGCGTAGGGCAGGACAATGAGCAGTTCTTC. This encodes CASSVGQDNEQFF.

The chain combines TRBV15 with TRBJ1-4; D might be TRBD1 (6 bases). The germline V gene encodes CDR1 LNHNV and CDR2 YYDKDF (reference sequence). V lost 5 bases and J 7 bases, leaving 17 bases between the germline ends. The CDR3 spans 15 residues. CDR3: CATSGAGTMGEKLFF. CDR3 DNA sequence: TGTGCCACCAGCGGGGCCGGGACAATGGGTGAAAAACTGTTTTTT.

V usage is TRBV28 and J usage is TRBJ1-3, with a tentative D call TRBD1 (6 bases). The CDR3 consists of 15 residues. Looked up from germline, CDR1 is MDHEN and CDR2 is SYDVKM. Deletions cut 4 bases from V and 0 bases from J, with 10 bases between. As DNA, the CDR3 is TGTGCCAGCAGTTCGGACAGTTCCTCTGGAAACACCATATATTTT. Amino acids: CASSSDSSSGNTIYF.

This clone was seen more than once but under ten times. The chain joins TRBV6-1 to TRBJ2-7; D unresolved. The germline CDR1 and CDR2 sequences are MNHNS and SASEGT. The V end was cut by 6 bases, the J end by 1 base, with 13 bases between. The CDR3 is 14 residues long. The DNA of the CDR3 is TGTGCCAGCAGGGTCCTGACCGAGTCCTACGAGCAGTACTTC. Amino acid sequence: CASRVLTESYEQYF.

This sequence joins TRBV10-1 and TRBJ2-1; D is possibly TRBD2 (6 bases). Germline V CDR1 and CDR2: WNHNN, SYGVQD (reference sequence). Between the trimmed V and J ends, which lost 4 bases and 7 bases, there was a span of 11 bases. The CDR3 totals 13 residues. The CDR3 sequence is CASSVGGGNEQFF. In DNA, the CDR3 is TGCGCCAGCAGTGTGGGGGGTGGGAATGAGCAGTTCTTC.

This clone was counted many times. The V gene is TRBV6-1, the J gene TRBJ1-3; D not certain. Deletions cut 6 bases from V and 0 bases from J, with 6 bases between. This CDR3 has 13 amino acids. Per germline, CDR1 MNHNS and CDR2 SASEGT. The CDR3, as DNA: TGTGCCAGCAGCAGTAGCTCTGGAAACACCATATATTTT. Its translation is CASSSSSGNTIYF.

This chain links TRBV5-1 with TRBJ1-1; TRBD1 matches 10 bases. Germline V gives CDR1 SGHRS, CDR2 YFSETQ. The length of the CDR3 is 13 residues. V trimming: 2 bases; J trimming: 7 bases; junction bases outside the gene matches: 2. CDR3 in amino acids: CASSLGQGGEAFF. CDR3 DNA: TGCGCCAGCAGCTTAGGACAGGGGGGTGAAGCTTTCTTT.

The rearrangement uses TRBV7-2 and TRBJ2-3; no firm D call. The CDR3 covers 13 residues. The V end was cut by 5 bases, the J end by 4 bases, with 10 bases between. The germline V gene has CDR1 SGHTA and CDR2 FQGNSA. CDR3 sequence: CASSTVLADTQYF. The CDR3 bases are TGTGCCAGCAGCACCGTCCTAGCAGATACGCAGTATTTT.

The chain links TRBV29-1 to TRBJ2-1; a weak D match, TRBD1 (6 bases). The CDR3 consists of 11 residues. The germline V gene has CDR1 SQVTM and CDR2 ANQGSEA. V lost 5 bases and J 16 bases, leaving 18 bases between the germline ends. The CDR3 DNA follows: TGCAGCGTTTCGGGTGGACAGATTCACTTCTTC. Translating gives CSVSGGQIHFF.

V gene TRBV29-1 combines with J gene TRBJ2-1, with TRBD1 matching 7 bases. V dropped 7 bases and J dropped 9; count of bases not matched to a gene: 6. This CDR3 spans 11 amino acids. The V gene's germline CDR1 is SQVTM and CDR2 ANQGSEA. The CDR3 spells CSGDSPGEQFF. Here the CDR3 DNA reads TGCAGCGGGGACAGTCCCGGTGAGCAGTTCTTC.

The V and J genes are TRBV5-1 and TRBJ1-6; unclear D gene. Germline CDR1 SGHRS, CDR2 YFSETQ. The ends were cut back, 0 bases at V and 9 bases at J, with 13 bases in the middle. CDR3 size: 15 residues. The CDR3 loop reads CASSLDFIGSSPLHF. The DNA of the CDR3 is TGCGCCAGCAGCTTGGATTTCATAGGCTCTTCACCCCTCCACTTT. Filled out from reference TRBV5-1 and TRBJ1-6, the complete variable domain reads KAGVTQTPRYLIKTRGQQVTLSCSPISGHRSVSWYQQTPGQGLQFLFEYFSETQRNKGNFPGRFSGRQFSNSRSEMNVSTLELGDSALYLCASSLDFIGSSPLHFGNGTRLTVT.

The genes are TRBV21-1 and TRBJ2-5; no DNA check was done on the table's D call, TRBD2. TRBV21-1 is labeled a pseudogene. The length of the CDR3 is 14 residues. CDR3 DNA sequence: TGTGCCAGCAGCAAAGGGGGGGAGCAAGAGACCCAGTACTTC. This codes for CASSKGGEQETQYF.

This clone turned up a few times. The chain carries TRBV9 and TRBJ2-5; 8 bases fit TRBD2. Germline V gene sequence: CDR1 SGDLS, CDR2 YYNGEE. The J segment lost 5 bases and the V segment lost 4 bases, leaving 4 bases of the junction unmatched. This CDR3 spans 13 amino acids. CDR3: CASSSGLAETQYF. CDR3 nucleotides: TGTGCCAGCAGCTCCGGACTAGCCGAGACCCAGTACTTC.

This clone showed up just a few times. The chain has TRBV18 and TRBJ1-3; no definite D call. CDR3 length equals 15 residues. Germline values: CDR1 KGHSH, CDR2 LQKENI. Trimming left V 3 bases short and J 0 bases short, with 9 bases between. CDR3 amino acids: CASSPVDFSGNTIYF. DNA for the CDR3: TGTGCCAGCTCACCTGTTGATTTCTCTGGAAACACCATATATTTT.